This T cell receptor beta chain was retrieved from a study of graft-versus-host responses after intestinal transplantation. Looking at the study overall: Once they had received anti-thymocyte globulin induction, all recipients took tacrolimus and steroids for around 3 years.

Here immunoSEQ multiplex PCR was the method, and the copy in TCRdb shows in-frame clones only, minus some. The sample includes some 15,000 clones, approximately 70% of them seen just once. The CDR3 consists of 15 residues. Looked up from germline, CDR1 is SNHLY and CDR2 is FYNNEI. Trimming cost V 6 bases and J 2 bases; bases outside gene matches: 8. Whole-study results and caveats: Researchers found GvH clones in recipient marrow, and some showed up first in ileum or blood. GvH clone levels peaked in circulation, and this peak was associated with early post-transplant HvG declines.

Both intraepithelial and lamina propria lymphocytes were released by processing graft tissue. In the case of this clone: Antigen specificity is unknown.

This clonotype was obtained from a human patient who received an intestinal transplant, so some T cells may come from the graft donor. The source was ileum tissue, collected around 770 days after intestinal transplantation. The gene calls are TRBV2 and TRBJ2-7; 9 bases map to TRBD1. The CDR3 DNA sequence: TGTGCCAGCAGAAGGGGACAGGGCGGCGCCTACGAGCAGTACTTC. This gives the protein CASRRGQGGAYEQYF.